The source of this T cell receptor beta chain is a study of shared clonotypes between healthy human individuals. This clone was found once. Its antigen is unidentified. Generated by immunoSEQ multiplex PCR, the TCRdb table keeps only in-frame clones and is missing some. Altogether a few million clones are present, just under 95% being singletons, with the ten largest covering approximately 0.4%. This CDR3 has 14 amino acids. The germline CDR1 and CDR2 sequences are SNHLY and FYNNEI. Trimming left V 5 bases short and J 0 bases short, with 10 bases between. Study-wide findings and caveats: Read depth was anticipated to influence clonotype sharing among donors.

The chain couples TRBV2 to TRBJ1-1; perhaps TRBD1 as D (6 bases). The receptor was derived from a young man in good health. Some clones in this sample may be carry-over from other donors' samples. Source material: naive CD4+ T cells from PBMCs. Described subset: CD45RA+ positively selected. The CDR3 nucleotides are TGTGCCAGCAGTAAAGGGGGTCTGAACACTGAAGCTTTCTTT. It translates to CASSKGGLNTEAFF.